The source of this T cell receptor (beta chain) is a study of blood T cells in healthy people across ages. In the study overall: For every two T cells, template switching captured about one barcoded beta molecule.

This clonotype was counted only a few times. What it binds is unknown. The use of a sample-barcoded 5' primer and a J-beta primer mix characterized a second PCR of 7 to 11 cycles. Each CDR3 protein gets one entry after TCRdb re-called the 5' RACE reads with MiXCR. Counted here are around 1,500,000 distinct CDR3 sequences, 40% to 50% occurring once; the ten biggest clones make up 7% to 9%. This CDR3 region has 13 residues. Germline CDR1 SQVTM, CDR2 ANQGSEA. Between the trimmed V and J ends, which lost 0 bases and 9 bases, there was a span of 14 bases. Study outcomes and limitations: The recorded TCR beta diversity per million T cells decreased in a roughly linear manner with age. Diversity was estimated from one million T cells, and these estimates were considered underestimates. It was not known whether donors were CMV positive (a possible confounder of expanded clonotype changes).

The sequenced sample consisted of blood. The chain couples TRBV29-1 to TRBJ1-1; possibly TRBD1 for D (6 bases). The TCR sequence derives from a woman aged 18-35 years in good health. The CDR3 DNA sequence: TGCAGCGTTGAAGATCGGTCAGGGGCAAAAGCTTTCTTT. Translation gives CSVEDRSGAKAFF.